What follows are 5 T cell receptor beta chains derived from one specimen sequenced in a study of graft-versus-host responses after intestinal transplantation (dated by TCRdb to about 2021). Their cognate antigens are unknown. The library was generated by the immunoSEQ multiplex PCR assay. Here the immuneACCESS table is served through TCRdb, limited to in-frame sequences with V and J called. Missing clones are a known gap in these copies; in checked studies unresolved V genes cover under half, and the rest lacks a known reason. For this sample there are around 90,000 clones; 80% to 95% appear just once. The ten largest clones capture approximately 0.07% of the sample. The label giving this sample's time point can be read as: cells obtained before transplantation from donor or recipient. This specimen consisted of unstimulated CD8+ T cells sorted from spleen or lymph node cells, obtained before transplant. The receptors originated from a human donor who was the organ donor for an intestinal transplant.

The rearrangement joins TRBV6-6 to TRBJ2-2, with D maybe TRBD1 (7 bases). Per germline, CDR1 MNHNY and CDR2 SVGAGI (reference sequence). The CDR3 contains 15 residues. The V gene lost 5 bases and the J gene lost 5 bases, with 15 bases spanning the gap. This chain's CDR3 is CASSDDRDSTGELFF. The CDR3 DNA reads TGTGCCAGCAGTGATGACAGGGACTCGACCGGGGAGCTGTTTTTT.

The chain carries TRBV6-6 and TRBJ1-2; D is uncertain. Trimming took off 7 bases at V and 8 bases at J, with 8 bases between the two ends. The CDR3 loop spans 10 amino acids. CDR1 and CDR2 (germline): MNHNY, SVGAGI (reference sequence). DNA for the CDR3: TGTGCCAGCAAAATAGAAGGCTACACCTTC. Amino acids: CASKIEGYTF.

The rearrangement joins TRBV28 to TRBJ1-1; D unclear. The CDR3 length is 12 residues. The germline V and J ends were trimmed by 6 bases and 4 bases, with 9 bases remaining between them. CDR1 and CDR2 (germline): MDHEN, SYDVKM. Written as DNA, the CDR3 is TGTGCCAGCAGCCTCGACTTCACTGAAGCTTTCTTT. Its protein product is CASSLDFTEAFF.

This clone showed up just once. The CDR3 sequence: CASSFGQGGYGELFF. The DNA for the CDR3 is TGCGCCAGCAGCTTCGGACAGGGGGGGTACGGGGAGCTGTTTTTT. The chain carries TRBV5-1 and TRBJ2-2; 10 nucleotides align to TRBD1. V lost 2 bases to trimming and J lost 7 bases; unmatched junction nucleotides: 5. This CDR3 has 15 amino acids. Germline-derived CDR1 and CDR2 are SGHRS and YFSETQ.

Here the CDR3 DNA reads TGTGCCAGCAGTTTATTCCCGGGTACGGGATCACCCCTCCACTTT. This gives the protein CASSLFPGTGSPLHF. The rearrangement joins TRBV27 to TRBJ1-6, with D uncertain. The germline V gene encodes CDR1 MNHEY and CDR2 SMNVEV (reference sequence). V gave up 1 base and J gave up 10 bases, with 14 bases separating them. The CDR3 is 15 amino acids.